Listed here are 20 T cell receptor beta chains from one sample, sequenced in a study of shared clonotypes between healthy human individuals. Some clones are missing from TCRdb's copy, which holds only in-frame ones; the method was immunoSEQ multiplex PCR. The sample includes hundreds of thousands of clones, around 97% of them seen just once. The sequenced material came from naive CD4+ T cells sorted from blood. Subset described: CD45RA+ positively selected. These receptors all come from a woman in her 30s in good health.

CDR3 residues: CASSGGLAGLGDTQYF. The CDR3 region has the DNA TGTGCCAGCAGCGGGGGACTAGCGGGGTTGGGAGATACGCAGTATTTT. The rearrangement joins TRBV7-6 to TRBJ2-3; TRBD2 aligns across 13 bases. The CDR3 consists of 16 residues. V lost 5 bases, J lost 5 bases, and 7 bases stayed unmatched. CDR1 and CDR2 (germline): SGHVS, FNYEAQ.

The rearrangement uses TRBV5-1 and TRBJ2-3, with TRBD1 identical over 7 bases. V lost 4 bases and J lost 2; bases outside the gene matches: 10. Germline-derived CDR1 and CDR2 are SGHRS and YFSETQ. The CDR3 extends over 16 amino acids. DNA for the CDR3: TGCGCCAGCAGCAGCAGACAGGGTTGGGTCACAGATACGCAGTATTTT. This codes for CASSSRQGWVTDTQYF. Using reference TRBV5-1 and TRBJ2-3 for the parts outside the CDR3, the full variable domain is KAGVTQTPRYLIKTRGQQVTLSCSPISGHRSVSWYQQTPGQGLQFLFEYFSETQRNKGNFPGRFSGRQFSNSRSEMNVSTLELGDSALYLCASSSRQGWVTDTQYFGPGTRLTVL.

With respect to this clone: Other DNA sequences within the sample encode an identical CDR3. This CDR3 reads CASSLGLAASSYNEQFF. CDR3 nucleotides: TGCGCCAGCAGCTTGGGCCTAGCGGCCAGCTCCTACAATGAGCAGTTCTTC. The V and J genes are TRBV5-1 and TRBJ2-1; 7 positions match TRBD2. This CDR3 has 17 residues. CDR1 is SGHRS and CDR2 is YFSETQ in the germline V gene. V shed 0 bases, J shed 0 bases, and the junction held 6 bases outside the gene matches.

This chain links TRBV19 with TRBJ2-7, with 7 bases fitting TRBD1. V was clipped by 8 bases and J by 3 bases; unmatched bases: 10. CDR1 is LNHDA, CDR2 SQIVND, per germline (reference sequence). The CDR3 loop spans 14 amino acids. CDR3 coding DNA: TGTGCCAGTGCGGTGAGGACAGGAGGCTACGAGCAGTACTTC. Protein product: CASAVRTGGYEQYF.

The V gene is TRBV30, the J gene TRBJ1-4; TRBD1 matches at 8 bases. Germline CDR1 GTSNPN, CDR2 SVGIG (reference sequence). The CDR3 has 12 amino acids. V lost 7 bases to trimming and J lost 8 bases; unmatched junction nucleotides: 6. The CDR3, as DNA: TGTGCCTTCGACAGGGGAAGGGAAAAACTGTTTTTT. Protein sequence: CAFDRGREKLFF.

The V and J genes are TRBV2 and TRBJ2-2; tentatively, D is TRBD2 (6 bases). Germline V gene sequence: CDR1 SNHLY, CDR2 FYNNEI. This CDR3 is built from 16 residues. V lost 1 base to trimming and J lost 3 bases, with 12 bases between them. Written as DNA, the CDR3 is TGTGCCAGCAGTGAAGGGACTACGGTCCACACCGGGGAGCTGTTTTTT. Translating gives CASSEGTTVHTGELFF.

This chain uses TRBV12-5 with TRBJ2-3; 10 nucleotides agree with TRBD2. The V segment lost 6 bases and the J segment 1 base; nucleotides outside the gene matches: 4. Looked up from germline, CDR1 is LGHNT and CDR2 is FRNRAP. CDR3 length: 15 residues. DNA for the CDR3: TGTGCTAGTGGGGCCGGGACTAGCGGCACAGATACGCAGTATTTT. Its translation: CASGAGTSGTDTQYF.

This chain uses TRBV11-2 with TRBJ2-2; 12 nucleotides match TRBD2. With V trimmed by 5 bases and J by 7 bases, 11 bases remained unmatched. The length of the CDR3 is 17 residues. Per the germline V gene, CDR1 is SGHAT and CDR2 is FQNNGV. The CDR3 is CASSPRLAGDRSGELFF. The CDR3 DNA follows: TGTGCCAGCAGCCCCCGACTAGCGGGAGATCGTAGCGGGGAGCTGTTTTTT.

The chain couples TRBV7-2 to TRBJ2-7; D ambiguous. Germline CDR1 SGHTA, CDR2 FQGNSA. This CDR3 has 13 residues. Trimming stripped 1 base from V and 3 bases from J, with 7 bases between. CDR3 sequence (DNA): TGTGCCAGCAGCTTAGTGGACCACTACGAGCAGTACTTC. Protein: CASSLVDHYEQYF.

This clone was observed once. This chain joins TRBV6-5 and TRBJ2-7; D perhaps matches TRBD2 (6 bases). CDR1 is MNHEY, CDR2 SVGAGI, per germline. V was shortened by 6 bases and J by 2 bases, with 11 bases between the two germline ends. The CDR3 is made up of 13 amino acids. The CDR3 coding sequence is TGTGCCAGCAGGGGGTGGGGGGCCTACGAGCAGTACTTC. Translating gives CASRGWGAYEQYF.

This rearrangement joins TRBV28 to TRBJ2-7, with D possibly being TRBD1 (5 bases). The CDR3 has 12 amino acids. V was trimmed by 3 bases and J by 6 bases, leaving 9 bases between them. Germline-derived CDR1 and CDR2 are MDHEN and SYDVKM. This CDR3 is CASSFGQGEQYF. The CDR3 bases are TGTGCCAGCAGTTTCGGACAAGGCGAGCAGTACTTC.

The chain has TRBV6-5 and TRBJ1-6; possibly TRBD1 for D (5 bases). Deletions cut 3 bases from V and 6 bases from J, with 12 bases between. The germline gives CDR1 MNHEY, CDR2 SVGAGI. The CDR3 is made up of 15 amino acids. CDR3 bases: TGTGCCAGCAGTTATTGGGACGGATCTAATTCACCCCTCCACTTT. Encoded protein: CASSYWDGSNSPLHF.

The V and J genes are TRBV2 and TRBJ2-1; 8 nucleotides line up with TRBD2. Unmatched junction bases numbered 6, after V lost 2 bases and J lost 9 bases. In germline, CDR1 is SNHLY, CDR2 FYNNEI. The CDR3 length is 14 residues. This chain's CDR3 is CASSELAGPSEQFF. In DNA, the CDR3 is TGTGCCAGCAGTGAACTAGCGGGCCCGTCTGAGCAGTTCTTC.

This chain joins TRBV10-2 and TRBJ2-2, with 14 bases lining up with TRBD2. Trimming cost V 6 bases and J 7 bases; bases outside gene matches: 4. Germline V gene sequence: CDR1 WSHSY, CDR2 SAAADI. CDR3 length: 15 residues. The CDR3: CASSPTSGRDGELFF. The CDR3 bases are TGCGCCAGCAGCCCGACTAGCGGGAGGGACGGGGAGCTGTTTTTT.

The chain recombines TRBV30 with TRBJ2-2; no definite D call. The V gene's germline CDR1 is GTSNPN and CDR2 SVGIG (reference sequence). The ends were cut back, 0 bases at V and 1 base at J, with 6 bases in the middle. CDR3 size: 14 residues. DNA of the CDR3: TGTGCCTGGAGTGTAGCTAAGAACACCGGGGAGCTGTTTTTT. Its translation is CAWSVAKNTGELFF.

The rearrangement joins TRBV18 to TRBJ1-6; D remains unclear. The CDR3 loop spans 14 amino acids. Trimming removed 6 bases at V and 10 bases at J, with 16 bases between. In germline, CDR1 is KGHSH, CDR2 LQKENI. CDR3 residues: CASSPSEGDSPLHF. The CDR3 region has the DNA TGTGCCAGCTCTCCCTCTGAGGGCGACTCACCCCTCCACTTT. The variable domain in full, completed from reference TRBV18 and TRBJ1-6, reads NAGVMQNPRHLVRRRGQEARLRCSPMKGHSHVYWYRQLPEEGLKFMVYLQKENIIDESGMPKERFSAEFPKEGPSILRIQQVVRGDSAAYFCASSPSEGDSPLHFGNGTRLTVT.

V and J are TRBV6-5 and TRBJ2-7; 9 nucleotides align to TRBD1. CDR3 length: 14 residues. CDR1 is MNHEY and CDR2 is SVGAGI in the germline V gene. V shed 6 bases, J shed 2 bases, and the junction held 5 bases outside the gene matches. The CDR3 DNA sequence: TGTGCCAGCAGACCGGGACAGGGTACCTACGAGCAGTACTTC. Its protein product is CASRPGQGTYEQYF.

The chain has TRBV9 and TRBJ2-7; 8 bases match TRBD2. This CDR3 spans 17 amino acids. V trimming: 4 bases; J trimming: 4 bases; junction bases outside the gene matches: 16. Germline V lookup: CDR1 SGDLS, CDR2 YYNGEE. CDR3 DNA: TGTGCCAGCAGCAAAGCCCAGGTCCCTAGCGGGTATTACGAGCAGTACTTC. Its translation is CASSKAQVPSGYYEQYF. Full variable domain (remainder filled in from reference TRBV9 and TRBJ2-7): DSGVTQTPKHLITATGQRVTLRCSPRSGDLSVYWYQQSLDQGLQFLIQYYNGEERAKGNILERFSAQQFPDLHSELNLSSLELGDSALYFCASSKAQVPSGYYEQYFGPGTRLTVT.

This chain joins TRBV19 and TRBJ1-2; the D is unclear. The germline gives CDR1 LNHDA, CDR2 SQIVND (reference sequence). Trimming removed 11 bases from V and 4 bases from J, with 11 bases in between. The CDR3 consists of 11 residues. The CDR3, as DNA: TGTGCCGTCAGAAAAACCTATGGCTACACCTTC. Protein sequence: CAVRKTYGYTF.

The chain uses TRBV2 and TRBJ2-3; perhaps TRBD2 as D (6 bases). CDR3 length equals 15 residues. Trimming shortened V by 4 bases and J by 5 bases, and 16 bases separated the two germline ends. In germline, CDR1 is SNHLY, CDR2 FYNNEI. The DNA of the CDR3 is TGTGCCAGCAGTGTAACGGGAGATAGTGTAGATACGCAGTATTTT. Protein sequence: CASSVTGDSVDTQYF.